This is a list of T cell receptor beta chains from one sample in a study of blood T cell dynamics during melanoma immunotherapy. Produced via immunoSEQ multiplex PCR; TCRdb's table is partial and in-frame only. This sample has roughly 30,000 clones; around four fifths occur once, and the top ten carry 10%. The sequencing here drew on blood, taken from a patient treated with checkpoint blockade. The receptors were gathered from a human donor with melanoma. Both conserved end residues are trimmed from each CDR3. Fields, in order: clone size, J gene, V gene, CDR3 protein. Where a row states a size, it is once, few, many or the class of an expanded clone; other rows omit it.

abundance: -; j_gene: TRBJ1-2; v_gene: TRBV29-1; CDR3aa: SVVDFRQGAVGYT
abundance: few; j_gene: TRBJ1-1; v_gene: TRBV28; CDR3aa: ASSLALQGHGTEAF
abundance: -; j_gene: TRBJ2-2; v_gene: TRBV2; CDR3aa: ASRQPGTGETGELF
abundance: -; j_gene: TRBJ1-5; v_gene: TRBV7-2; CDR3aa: ASSLEAGSQPQH
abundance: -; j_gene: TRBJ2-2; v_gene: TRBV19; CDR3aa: ASSIDWANTGELF
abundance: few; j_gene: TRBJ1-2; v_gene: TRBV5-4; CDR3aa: ASSLGQGAYGYGYT
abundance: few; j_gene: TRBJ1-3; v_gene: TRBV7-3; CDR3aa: ASSLGTWFGNTIY
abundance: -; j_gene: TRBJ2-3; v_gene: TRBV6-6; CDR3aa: ASTSGVTDTQY
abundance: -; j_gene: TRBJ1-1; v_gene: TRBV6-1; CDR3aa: ASLRVMNTEAF
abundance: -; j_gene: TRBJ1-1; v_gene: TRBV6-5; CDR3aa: ASSPQGGENTEAF
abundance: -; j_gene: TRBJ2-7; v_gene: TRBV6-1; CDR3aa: ASRGDLYEQY
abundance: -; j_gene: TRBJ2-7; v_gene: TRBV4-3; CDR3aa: ASSQGQGRTYEQY
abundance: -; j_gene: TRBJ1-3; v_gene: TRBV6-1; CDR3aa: AAHRGSGNTIY
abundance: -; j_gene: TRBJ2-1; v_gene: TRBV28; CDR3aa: ASSPPPNNEQF
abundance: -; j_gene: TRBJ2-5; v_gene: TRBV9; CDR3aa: ASSVHAGGETQY
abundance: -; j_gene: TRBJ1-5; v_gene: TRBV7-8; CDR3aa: ASSSDKNPLVNQPQH
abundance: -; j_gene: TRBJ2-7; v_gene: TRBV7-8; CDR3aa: ASSPQGTTYEQY
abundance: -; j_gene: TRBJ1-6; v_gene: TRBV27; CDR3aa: ASSPGTGASSPLH
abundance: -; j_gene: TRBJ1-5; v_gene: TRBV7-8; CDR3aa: ASSLAVNSNQPQH
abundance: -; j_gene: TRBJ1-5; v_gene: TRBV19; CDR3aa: ASSIGTGPQPQH
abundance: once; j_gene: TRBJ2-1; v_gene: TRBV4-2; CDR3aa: ASSPFSGGTSYNEQF
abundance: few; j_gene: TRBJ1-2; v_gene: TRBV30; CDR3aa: AWFSTGGPRGYT
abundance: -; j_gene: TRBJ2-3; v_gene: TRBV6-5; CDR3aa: ASSYRAGAGDTQY
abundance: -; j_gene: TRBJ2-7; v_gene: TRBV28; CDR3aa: ASSLEGGSYEQY
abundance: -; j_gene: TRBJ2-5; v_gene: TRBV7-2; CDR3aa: ASSSGTTTASGLKETQY
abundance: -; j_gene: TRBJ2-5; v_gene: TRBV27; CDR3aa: ASSLGLPTRETQY
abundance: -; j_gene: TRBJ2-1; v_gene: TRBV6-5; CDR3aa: ASSYSRTSGGAEQF
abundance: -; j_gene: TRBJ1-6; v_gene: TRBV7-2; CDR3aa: ASSLAGYSPLH
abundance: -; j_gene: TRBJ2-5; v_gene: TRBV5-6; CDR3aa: ASSFSTGWGQETQY
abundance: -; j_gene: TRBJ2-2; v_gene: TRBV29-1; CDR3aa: SVLTSGGVTGELF
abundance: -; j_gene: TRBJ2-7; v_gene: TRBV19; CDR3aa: ASSGGQLTGDYEQY
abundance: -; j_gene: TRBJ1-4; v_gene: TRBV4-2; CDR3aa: ASSQDPGTNEKLF
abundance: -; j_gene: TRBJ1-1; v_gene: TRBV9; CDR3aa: ASSVARQNTEAF
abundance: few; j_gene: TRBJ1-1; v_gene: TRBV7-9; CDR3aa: ASSHPGGTAQAF
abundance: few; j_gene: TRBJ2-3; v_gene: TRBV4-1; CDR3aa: ASSQHVLRQEGYTQY
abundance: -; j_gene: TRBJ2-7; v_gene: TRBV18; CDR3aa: ASSPDGPYEQY
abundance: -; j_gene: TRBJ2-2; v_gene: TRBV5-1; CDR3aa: ASSWVTGNTGELF
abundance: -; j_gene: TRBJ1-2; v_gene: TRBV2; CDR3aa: ASSEDQGAIYGYT
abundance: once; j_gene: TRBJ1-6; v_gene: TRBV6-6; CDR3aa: ASSYDSGNSPLH
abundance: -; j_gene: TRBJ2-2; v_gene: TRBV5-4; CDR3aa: ASSLDPRRAGELF
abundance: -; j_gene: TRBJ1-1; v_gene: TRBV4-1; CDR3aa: ASSQVDRGTEAF